A selection of T cell receptor beta chains follows, all from one sample in a study of PD-L1 blockade in urothelial cancer. Measured with immunoSEQ multiplex PCR; TCRdb has only the in-frame clones, and not every one. This table holds 60,000 to 70,000 clones, around four fifths found once. The specimen comprised PBMCs, sampled around atezolizumab (anti-PD-L1) treatment. These receptors all come from a man aged 70 or older with urothelial cancer. CDR3s include the opening cysteine and the closing phenylalanine or tryptophan. Each record gives: D gene, J gene, clone size, V gene, CDR3 DNA, CDR3 protein. D genes are given only for firm matches. Size tells how often a clone was seen (once, few, many) or the class of an expanded clone, and some rows leave it out.

D: .
J: TRBJ1-1
size: once
V: TRBV12-2
DNA: TGTGCAAGTCGCTTAGCCTCGCGGGGCGACACTGAAGCTTTCTTT
CDR3: CASRLASRGDTEAFF

D: TRBD2
J: TRBJ2-1
size: .
V: TRBV28
DNA: TGTGCCAGCAGTTTATGGCTAGCGGGAGGCAATGAGCAGTTCTTC
CDR3: CASSLWLAGGNEQFF

D: TRBD1
J: TRBJ2-7
size: .
V: TRBV5-1
DNA: TGCGCCAGCAGTCCGGGACAGGGGAACTACGAGCAGTACTTC
CDR3: CASSPGQGNYEQYF

D: TRBD1
J: TRBJ2-6
size: .
V: TRBV5-6
DNA: TGTGCCAGCAGCTTGAGGGACAGGGGTTTAACTGGGGCCAACGTCCTGACTTTC
CDR3: CASSLRDRGLTGANVLTF

D: .
J: TRBJ2-1
size: .
V: TRBV11-2
DNA: TGTGCCAGCAGCACCCCATCCCTTACCCAACAATCTCTGGGGGCGCAGTTCTTC
CDR3: CASSTPSLTQQSLGAQFF

D: .
J: TRBJ2-5
size: .
V: TRBV5-4
DNA: TGTGCCAGCTCTGATAGTCTTGAGACCCAGTACTTC
CDR3: CASSDSLETQYF

D: TRBD1
J: TRBJ2-2
size: .
V: TRBV27
DNA: TGTGCCAGCAGGAAACTTACAGGGGCAGTTCGGACCGGGGAGCTGTTTTTT
CDR3: CASRKLTGAVRTGELFF

D: .
J: TRBJ1-1
size: once
V: TRBV6-5
DNA: TGTGCCAGCAGTTACTCTCAGGGGATGAACACTGAAGCTTTCTTT
CDR3: CASSYSQGMNTEAFF

D: TRBD2
J: TRBJ2-3
size: .
V: TRBV5-1
DNA: TGCGCCAGCAAGCGAACCCCCCCTACTAGCGGGAGTCCAGATACGCAGTATTTT
CDR3: CASKRTPPTSGSPDTQYF

D: TRBD2
J: TRBJ2-1
size: .
V: TRBV27
DNA: TGTGCCAGCAGTTTGACTAGCGCCAACCTTTTCTACAATGAGCAGTTCTTC
CDR3: CASSLTSANLFYNEQFF

D: .
J: TRBJ1-2
size: .
V: TRBV28
DNA: TGTGCCAGCAGTTTATCTATAGGGGTGGTGGACGGAGCTAACTATGGCTACACCTTC
CDR3: CASSLSIGVVDGANYGYTF

D: .
J: TRBJ1-3
size: .
V: TRBV7-2
DNA: TGTGCCAGCAGCTTAGCCGGGACAATTACTGGAAACACCATATATTTT
CDR3: CASSLAGTITGNTIYF

D: TRBD2
J: TRBJ2-1
size: .
V: TRBV6-1
DNA: TGTGCCAGCAGTGGTACTAGCGGGCCCTACAATGAGCAGTTCTTC
CDR3: CASSGTSGPYNEQFF

D: TRBD1
J: TRBJ2-2
size: .
V: TRBV11-2
DNA: TGTGCCAGCAGCCCCCGGAGGACAGGGCGGTTGGCCGGGGAGCTGTTTTTT
CDR3: CASSPRRTGRLAGELFF

D: TRBD1
J: TRBJ2-7
size: few
V: TRBV14
DNA: TGTGCCAGCAGGGGACAGGGGGGACCCTACGAGCAGTACTTC
CDR3: CASRGQGGPYEQYF

D: .
J: TRBJ1-5
size: .
V: TRBV6-5
DNA: TGTGCCAGCAGTTCCCTCAATCAGCCCCAGCATTTT
CDR3: CASSSLNQPQHF